This TCR beta chain emerged from a study of CD8 T cells in Susac syndrome. On the study more broadly: Clinically active disease was present in six of the sequenced Susac syndrome patients. Roughly eight of these patients were in remission.

The V gene lost 4 bases and the J gene lost 2 bases, with 9 bases spanning the gap. In germline, CDR1 is DFQATT, CDR2 SNEGSKA (reference sequence). The CDR3 covers 12 residues. cDNA came from about 0.5 to 1 ug RNA primed by random hexamers. TCRdb ran MiXCR on the immunoSEQ multiplex PCR reads and lists one entry per CDR3 protein. Of around 200,000 distinct CDR3 sequences listed, approximately 94% are singletons. The sample comprised CD4+ T cells from PBMCs. The chain carries TRBV20-1 and TRBJ2-7; TRBD2 is a possible D gene (5 bases). The TCR was taken from a human donor with Susac syndrome. The CDR3: CSATRDAYEQYF. The CDR3 DNA reads TGCAGTGCTACCCGGGATGCCTACGAGCAGTACTTC.